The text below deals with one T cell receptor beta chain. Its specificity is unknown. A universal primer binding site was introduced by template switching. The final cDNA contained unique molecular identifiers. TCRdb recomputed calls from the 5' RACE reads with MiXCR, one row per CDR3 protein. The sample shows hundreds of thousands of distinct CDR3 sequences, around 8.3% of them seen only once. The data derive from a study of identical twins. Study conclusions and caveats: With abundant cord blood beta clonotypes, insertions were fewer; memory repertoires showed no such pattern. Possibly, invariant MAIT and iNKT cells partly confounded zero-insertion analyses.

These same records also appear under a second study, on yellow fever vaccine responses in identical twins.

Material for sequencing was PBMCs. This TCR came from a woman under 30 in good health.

The CDR3: CASSSPKNEQYF. In DNA, the CDR3 is TGTGCCAGCAGCTCGCCAAAGAACGAGCAGTACTTC. J is TRBJ2-7 and V is TRBV7-8; the D is unclear. Germline values: CDR1 SGHVS, CDR2 FQNEAQ. Trimming removed 4 bases from V and 5 bases from J, with 9 bases in between. The CDR3 contains 12 residues.